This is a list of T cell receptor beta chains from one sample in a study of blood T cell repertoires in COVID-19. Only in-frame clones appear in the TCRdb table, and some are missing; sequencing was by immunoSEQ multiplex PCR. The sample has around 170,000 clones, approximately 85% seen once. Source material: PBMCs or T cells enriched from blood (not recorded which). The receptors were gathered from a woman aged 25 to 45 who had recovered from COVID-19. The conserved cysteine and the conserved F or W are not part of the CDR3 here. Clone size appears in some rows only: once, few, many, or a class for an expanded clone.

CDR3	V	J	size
ASSEWREDNEQF	TRBV25-1	TRBJ2-1	.
ASSTRTGRFNIQY	TRBV27	TRBJ2-4	.
ASSEYRENNSPLH	TRBV25-1	TRBJ1-6	.
ASSQEGQADGYT	TRBV3-1/TRBV3-2	TRBJ1-2	.
SVADYGYT	TRBV29-1	TRBJ1-2	.
ASSVHSIITDTQY	TRBV9	TRBJ2-3	.
ASSLAGRPAGEDGYT	TRBV7-9	TRBJ1-2	.
ASSSGQANTGELF	TRBV7-2	TRBJ2-2	.
ASSQGTYGYEQY	TRBV3-1/TRBV3-2	TRBJ2-7	.
ASTRNNEQF	TRBV2	TRBJ2-1	.
ASSVAGGPYEQY	TRBV6-1	TRBJ2-7	once
ASSPGGGGRDNQPQH	TRBV28	TRBJ1-5	.
ASSQVQGVSQPQH	TRBV4-1	TRBJ1-5	.
ASSLMQGQFYEQY	TRBV7-2	TRBJ2-7	.
ASSLGGATEAF	TRBV27	TRBJ1-1	.
ASSYSVDRPVGYT	TRBV6-5	TRBJ1-2	few
ASSYDSGYGYT	TRBV7-9	TRBJ1-2	.
ASSLNAGTGREKLF	TRBV18	TRBJ1-4	.
ASSSGGGHYNSPLH	TRBV28	TRBJ1-6	.
ASSEAWQDYEQY	TRBV6-1	TRBJ2-7	.
ASSSRTDPNEKLF	TRBV28	TRBJ1-4	.
ASSETGGTEAF	TRBV5-1	TRBJ1-1	few
ASSRTGGELF	TRBV12-3/TRBV12-4	TRBJ2-2	.
ASSPTGGKTYEQY	TRBV7-2	TRBJ2-7	.
ASSYLGVGSPLH	TRBV7-9	TRBJ1-6	.
ASSRTGGDYGYT	TRBV7-2	TRBJ1-2	.
AISVQGGYGYT	TRBV10-3	TRBJ1-2	.
ASSALQGTTEAF	TRBV2	TRBJ1-1	.
ASSQAGGYSNQPQH	TRBV5-6	TRBJ1-5	.
ASSRGQAGNEQF	TRBV5-1	TRBJ2-1	once
ASSQDGLGLGNTDTQY	TRBV3-1/TRBV3-2	TRBJ2-3	.
ASSQDGQGSYNEQF	TRBV4-2	TRBJ2-1	.
SVEETEEGVEAF	TRBV29-1	TRBJ1-1	few
ASSLAPKSPPLH	TRBV27	TRBJ1-6	.
ASFGENTGELF	TRBV9	TRBJ2-2	.
ASTPRRAGGYGETQY	TRBV27	TRBJ2-5	.
ATSRDLTDTQY	TRBV15	TRBJ2-3	.
ASSEFSLGEALVNSPLH	TRBV6-1	TRBJ1-6	.
ASSPPGYGYT	TRBV18	TRBJ1-2	.
ASSKALTSGRAQNTGELF	TRBV21-1	TRBJ2-2	.
ASSGGTSGRVDYEQY	TRBV7-6	TRBJ2-7	.
ASSETSGFLSYEQY	TRBV2	TRBJ2-7	.
ASSESPLTGISTDTQY	TRBV10-2	TRBJ2-3	.
SVDSGLAEITDTQY	TRBV29-1	TRBJ2-3	.
ASSRTNSQGSPLH	TRBV11-2	TRBJ1-6	.
ASSPGLAGGELF	TRBV18	TRBJ2-2	.
ASSQGGTGNTGELF	TRBV5-4	TRBJ2-2	.
ASSPAGTGRDEQY	TRBV18	TRBJ2-7	.
ASSPKPPDSSSGNTIY	TRBV9	TRBJ1-3	.
ASSEATGGYGYT	TRBV2	TRBJ1-2	.
ASAKREGGDTQY	TRBV7-8	TRBJ2-3	.
ASSLTGHSGNTIY	TRBV11-2	TRBJ1-3	few
ASSGGQNTEAF	TRBV7-9	TRBJ1-1	.
ASSFSSGSYEQY	TRBV27	TRBJ2-7	.
SVLPGQGNTGELF	TRBV29-1	TRBJ2-2	.